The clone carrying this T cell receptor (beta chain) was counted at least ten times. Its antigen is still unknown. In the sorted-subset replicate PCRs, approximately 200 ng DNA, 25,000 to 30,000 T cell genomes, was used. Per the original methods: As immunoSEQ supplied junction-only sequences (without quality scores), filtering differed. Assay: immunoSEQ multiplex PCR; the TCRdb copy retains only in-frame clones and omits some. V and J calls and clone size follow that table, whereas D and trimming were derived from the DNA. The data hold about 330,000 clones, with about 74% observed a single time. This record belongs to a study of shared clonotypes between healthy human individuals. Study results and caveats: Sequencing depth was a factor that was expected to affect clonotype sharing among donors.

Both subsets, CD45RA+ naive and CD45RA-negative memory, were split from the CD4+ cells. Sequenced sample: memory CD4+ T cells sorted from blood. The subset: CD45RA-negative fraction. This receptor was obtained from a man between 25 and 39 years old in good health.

CDR3 nucleotides: TGTGCCAGCAGCTCCCAGGGGGTGGGAGCGCGCGAGCAGTACTTC. Translation: CASSSQGVGAREQYF. The rearrangement uses TRBV7-8 and TRBJ2-7; 7 bases agree with TRBD1. The CDR3 runs 15 residues. V was pared by 4 bases and J by 6 bases, with 12 bases of the junction left unmatched. CDR1 SGHVS and CDR2 FQNEAQ come from the germline V gene.